The entry below describes one T cell receptor (beta chain). This specimen belongs to a study of T cell changes during pregnancy in multiple sclerosis. The assay was immunoSEQ multiplex PCR, and TCRdb's table has in-frame clones only and misses some. Found here are roughly 80,000 clones, approximately 91% of them singletons; the top ten hold 1.5% to 2%. With 1 base clipped from V and 2 bases from J, the junction kept 2 bases outside the gene matches. The CDR3 has 16 residues. The germline V gene has CDR1 LNHDA and CDR2 SQIVND (reference sequence). The sequence came from a female donor with multiple sclerosis, enrolled in a pregnancy study. The chain has TRBV19 and TRBJ2-3, with 11 positions matching TRBD2. Sample: peripheral blood, taken before pregnancy. As DNA, the CDR3 is TGTGCCAGTAGTATAGCTAGCGGGGGGATCACAGATACGCAGTATTTT. Protein product: CASSIASGGITDTQYF.